Each of the 29 T cell receptor beta chains below was sequenced from the same sample in a study of blood T cell repertoires in COVID-19 (dated by TCRdb to about 2020). The library was built by means of the immunoSEQ multiplex PCR assay. In TCRdb, the immuneACCESS table is reduced to in-frame sequences with V and J assigned. These tables do not hold every clone; where another copy was compared, an unresolved V gene accounts for under half, and the others remain unexplained. The sample table records more than 130,000 clones; 84% of these occur just once. The ten top clones hold 5.5% to 7% of the sample. Material: peripheral blood. The origin of the receptors is a human donor in a cohort sampled during active COVID-19.

The chain has TRBV6-5 and TRBJ2-3; D is perhaps TRBD2 (5 bases). Germline V CDR1 and CDR2: MNHEY, SVGAGI. Deletions cut 7 bases from V and 3 bases from J, with 8 bases between. This CDR3 has 12 residues. The chain's CDR3 is CASISGTDTQYF. The CDR3 coding sequence is TGTGCCAGCATCTCGGGAACAGATACGCAGTATTTT.

V and J are TRBV24-1 and TRBJ2-7; 11 bases agree with TRBD1. Losses at the gene ends were 7 bases for V and 7 bases for J; bases not matched to a gene: 14. The CDR3 sequence is 16 residues long. Germline V gene sequence: CDR1 KGHDR, CDR2 SFDVKD. The CDR3 protein is CATSAPPGQGGREQYF. The CDR3 nucleotides are TGTGCCACCAGCGCCCCCCCGGGACAGGGGGGAAGAGAGCAGTACTTC.

The V gene is TRBV5-1, the J gene TRBJ1-4, with 9 nucleotides matching TRBD1. CDR1 is SGHRS, CDR2 YFSETQ, per germline. CDR3 length: 17 amino acids. After removal of 0 bases from V and 8 bases from J, the junction contained 11 bases not matched to a gene. CDR3 coding DNA: TGCGCCAGCAGCTTGGCGGGACAGGGAGTGTTAGAGGAAAAACTGTTTTTT. The encoded protein is CASSLAGQGVLEEKLFF.

The rearrangement joins TRBV20-1 to TRBJ1-1; 7 positions match TRBD1. This CDR3 contains 14 residues. V lost 3 bases, J lost 2 bases, and 6 bases stayed unmatched. The germline V gene encodes CDR1 DFQATT and CDR2 SNEGSKA (reference sequence). The CDR3 nucleotides are TGCAGTGCTAGTTTTACAGGGGAAAACACTGAAGCTTTCTTT. This translates into CSASFTGENTEAFF.

This chain joins TRBV9 and TRBJ2-7; the D gene is possibly TRBD2 (6 bases). Trimming removed 0 bases at V and 0 bases at J, with 19 bases between. The CDR3 sequence is 18 residues long. Germline lookup yields CDR1 SGDLS and CDR2 YYNGEE. CDR3 coding DNA: TGTGCCAGCAGCGTAGGAGCCTCGGGGGATTTCATCTCCTACGAGCAGTACTTC. This sequence encodes CASSVGASGDFISYEQYF. Based on the CDR3 plus reference TRBV9 and TRBJ2-7, the full variable domain is DSGVTQTPKHLITATGQRVTLRCSPRSGDLSVYWYQQSLDQGLQFLIQYYNGEERAKGNILERFSAQQFPDLHSELNLSSLELGDSALYFCASSVGASGDFISYEQYFGPGTRLTVT.

This rearrangement joins TRBV29-1 to TRBJ2-5, with a weak D call TRBD2 (5 bases). The germline V gene has CDR1 SQVTM and CDR2 ANQGSEA. The CDR3 extends over 14 amino acids. The germline V and J ends were trimmed by 4 bases and 1 base, with 13 bases remaining between them. The CDR3 region is CSVALAGIQETQYF. CDR3 DNA: TGCAGCGTTGCTCTCGCCGGGATCCAAGAGACCCAGTACTTC.

The rearrangement links TRBV18 to TRBJ2-7; D is perhaps TRBD2 (6 bases). The CDR3 totals 13 residues. CDR1 and CDR2 (germline): KGHSH, LQKENI. V dropped 5 bases and J dropped 3 bases, with 11 bases sitting between them. CDR3 sequence (DNA): TGTGCCAGCTCAGCGGGACGGGACTACGAGCAGTACTTC. Translated: CASSAGRDYEQYF.

A single count supports this clone. The genes are TRBV3-1 (or the pseudogene TRBV3-2) and TRBJ2-3; TRBD2 might be the D (7 bases). The CDR3 loop spans 15 amino acids. The V gene's germline CDR1 is LGHDT and CDR2 YNNKEL (reference sequence). V shed 7 bases and J shed 2 bases, with 16 bases lying between them. The chain's CDR3 is CASNLGGAITDTQYF. The CDR3 nucleotides read TGTGCCAGCAATTTAGGGGGGGCCATCACAGATACGCAGTATTTT.

The rearrangement uses TRBV2 and TRBJ1-2, with 10 bases fitting TRBD1. CDR1 SNHLY and CDR2 FYNNEI come from the germline V gene. V shed 5 bases, J shed 6 bases, and the junction held 6 bases outside the gene matches. The CDR3 is 14 residues long. The CDR3 region is CASSLDRGSDGYTF. The CDR3 DNA reads TGTGCCAGCAGTTTGGACAGGGGGTCGGATGGCTACACCTTC.

The DNA of the CDR3 is TGTGCCAGCAATCGGGACAGGGTCAACGAGCAGTACTTC. Encoded protein: CASNRDRVNEQYF. The chain carries TRBV12-3 or TRBV12-4 and TRBJ2-7, with 9 bases that match TRBD1. The junction had 6 bases not matched to a gene; V was cut back by 7 bases and J by 5 bases. CDR3 length equals 13 residues.

CDR3 amino acids: CASSTRQSGQPQHF. CDR3 nucleotides: TGTGCCAGCAGCACCCGACAGTCCGGACAGCCCCAGCATTTT. The chain couples TRBV7-8 to TRBJ1-5, with TRBD1 as a possible D gene (5 bases). Trimming pared 5 bases from V and 7 bases from J, leaving 15 bases between. This CDR3 spans 14 amino acids. Looked up from germline, CDR1 is SGHVS and CDR2 is FQNEAQ. The complete variable domain, with remaining parts taken from reference TRBV7-8 and TRBJ1-5, reads GAGVSQSPRYKVAKRGQDVALRCDPISGHVSLFWYQQALGQGPEFLTYFQNEAQLDKSGLPSDRFFAERPEGSVSTLKIQRTQQEDSAVYLCASSTRQSGQPQHFGDGTRLSIL.

The V gene is TRBV10-3, the J gene TRBJ2-2, with 12 positions matching TRBD1. The CDR3 has 16 amino acids. Germline loops: CDR1 ENHRY, CDR2 SYGVKD. J lost 5 bases, V lost 5 bases, and 6 bases had no gene match. The CDR3 region is CAISSWGQGATGELFF. As DNA, the CDR3 is TGTGCCATCAGTTCCTGGGGACAGGGGGCAACCGGGGAGCTGTTTTTT.

This clone was found once. As DNA, the CDR3 is TGTGCCAGCAGCTGGACCCTCGGACAGGGATCCTACGAGCAGTACTTC. Translation: CASSWTLGQGSYEQYF. The chain employs TRBV5-6 and TRBJ2-7; 8 bases are shared with TRBD1. Unmatched junction bases numbered 9, after V lost 3 bases and J lost 1 base. Germline loops: CDR1 SGHDT, CDR2 YYEEEE. The CDR3 consists of 16 residues.

The chain is built from TRBV6-5 and TRBJ2-7, with 7 bases lining up with TRBD2. CDR3 length equals 14 residues. Germline CDR1 reads MNHEY; CDR2 reads SVGAGI. V shed 4 bases, J shed 3 bases, and the junction held 6 bases outside the gene matches. CDR3 protein: CASSSKRGGYEQYF. The CDR3 DNA follows: TGTGCCAGCAGTTCCAAGCGGGGAGGCTACGAGCAGTACTTC.

This clone was recorded only once. The V gene is TRBV5-4, the J gene TRBJ2-5; TRBD1 matches at 8 bases. CDR1 and CDR2 (germline): SGHNT, YYREEE (reference sequence). This CDR3 contains 16 residues. The ends lost 0 bases at V and 7 bases at J; junction bases unmatched: 11. CDR3 sequence: CASSLAGSRGLVTQYF. The CDR3 nucleotides are TGTGCCAGCAGCTTGGCCGGGAGCAGGGGGCTTGTGACCCAGTACTTC.

This chain's CDR3 is CATSRGGGGQETQYF. In nucleotides, the CDR3 is TGTGCCACCAGCAGAGGGGGGGGCGGACAAGAGACCCAGTACTTC. The chain has TRBV15 and TRBJ2-5; D perhaps matches TRBD2 (7 bases). The CDR3 totals 15 residues. Germline V gene sequence: CDR1 LNHNV, CDR2 YYDKDF (reference sequence). V was shortened by 1 base and J by 2 bases, with 11 bases between the two germline ends.

The chain is built from TRBV11-2 and TRBJ2-7, with D hard to call. V gave up 4 bases and J gave up 0 bases, with 16 bases separating them. The CDR3 loop spans 16 amino acids. CDR1 is SGHAT, CDR2 FQNNGV, per germline. CDR3 loop: CASSSLPGRSSYEQYF. The CDR3 bases are TGTGCCAGCAGCTCCTTGCCTGGCCGGAGCTCCTACGAGCAGTACTTC.

The chain is built from TRBV3-1 (or the pseudogene TRBV3-2) and TRBJ1-1; D not resolved. V gave up 4 bases and J gave up 1 base, with 10 bases separating them. This CDR3 spans 14 amino acids. Per germline, CDR1 LGHDT and CDR2 YNNKEL (reference sequence). In nucleotides, the CDR3 is TGTGCCAGCAGCCTCACGACGGGGAACACTGAAGCTTTCTTT. This codes for CASSLTTGNTEAFF.

The V gene is TRBV12-3 or TRBV12-4, the J gene TRBJ1-5; D may be TRBD1 (6 bases). CDR3 length equals 13 residues. The V end was cut by 4 bases, the J end by 3 bases, with 7 bases between. The CDR3 DNA is TGTGCCAGCAGTTGGGACACCAATCAGCCCCAGCATTTT. Translated: CASSWDTNQPQHF.

This chain uses TRBV15 with TRBJ1-6; D gene ambiguous. CDR3 length: 13 residues. Germline V gives CDR1 LNHNV, CDR2 YYDKDF (reference sequence). V lost 5 bases, J lost 10 bases, and 12 bases lay in between. CDR3 bases: TGTGCCACCAGCCCCCCGGGAAAGTCACCCCTCCACTTT. Amino acid sequence: CATSPPGKSPLHF.

This clone was counted once. The J gene is TRBJ2-5, the V gene TRBV5-1, with 7 positions matching TRBD1. J was trimmed by 5 bases and V by 4 bases; bases with no gene match: 5. Germline CDR1 SGHRS, CDR2 YFSETQ. The CDR3 has 13 residues. The CDR3 bases are TGCGCCAGCAGCACAGGGGCAGGCGAGACCCAGTACTTC. It translates to CASSTGAGETQYF. Drawing the rest from reference TRBV5-1 and TRBJ2-5, the complete variable domain is KAGVTQTPRYLIKTRGQQVTLSCSPISGHRSVSWYQQTPGQGLQFLFEYFSETQRNKGNFPGRFSGRQFSNSRSEMNVSTLELGDSALYLCASSTGAGETQYFGPGTRLLVL.

V is TRBV4-2 and J is TRBJ1-1; perhaps TRBD1 as D (6 bases). The germline V gene has CDR1 LGHNA and CDR2 YNFKEQ. The V and J ends lost 1 base and 5 bases respectively, with 23 bases between them. This CDR3 has 18 amino acids. The CDR3 DNA reads TGTGCCAGCAGCCAAGCCGTCTGGGGGCAACGGGTTAGGACTGAAGCTTTCTTT. Its translation: CASSQAVWGQRVRTEAFF.

The chain carries TRBV5-6 and TRBJ1-2, with 9 bases lining up with TRBD1. The CDR3 is made up of 13 amino acids. CDR1 and CDR2 from the germline V gene are SGHDT and YYEEEE. Unmatched junction bases numbered 6, after V lost 4 bases and J lost 8 bases. CDR3: CASSRGQGRGYTF. The CDR3 coding sequence is TGTGCCAGCAGCCGGGGACAGGGAAGAGGCTACACCTTC.

V and J are TRBV7-3 and TRBJ2-1; 10 nucleotides align to TRBD2. The CDR3 is 14 amino acids. J lost 10 bases, V lost 2 bases, and 5 bases had no gene match. Germline values: CDR1 SGHTA, CDR2 FQGTGA. CDR3 nucleotide sequence: TGTGCCAGCAGCTTACGGACTAGCGGTGGGGAGCAGTTCTTC. This codes for CASSLRTSGGEQFF.

The chain is built from TRBV12-5 and TRBJ1-2; 8 bases map to TRBD1. The CDR3 is 18 residues long. Per germline, CDR1 LGHNT and CDR2 FRNRAP. The trim removed 0 bases at V and 7 bases at J, leaving 16 bases unmatched. The CDR3 reads CASGLVVLVGTGSSGYTF. The CDR3 nucleotides are TGTGCTAGTGGTTTGGTAGTCTTAGTCGGGACAGGCTCCAGTGGCTACACCTTC.

The chain has TRBV6-2 or TRBV6-3 and TRBJ1-1; possible D gene TRBD1, 5 bases. The CDR3 length is 13 residues. Germline V CDR1 and CDR2: MNHEY, SVGEGT. V was cut by 2 bases and J by 7 bases, with 11 bases left in between. This CDR3 is CASSYDGHDEAFF. In DNA, the CDR3 is TGTGCCAGCAGTTACGACGGACACGATGAAGCTTTCTTT.

The chain links TRBV6-5 to TRBJ2-3, with D tentatively TRBD2 (5 bases). This CDR3 is 14 amino acids long. V gave up 6 bases and J gave up 0 bases, with 10 bases separating them. Germline lookup yields CDR1 MNHEY and CDR2 SVGAGI. This chain's CDR3 is CASRTTTSTDTQYF. The CDR3 DNA sequence: TGTGCCAGCAGGACGACTACAAGCACAGATACGCAGTATTTT.

This chain links TRBV6-1 with TRBJ1-1; D gene ambiguous. The germline CDR1 and CDR2 sequences are MNHNS and SASEGT. This CDR3 region has 12 residues. V was pared by 2 bases and J by 11 bases, with 12 bases between. The CDR3 loop reads CASSELAGTAFF. The CDR3 nucleotides read TGTGCCAGCAGTGAATTGGCTGGTACGGCTTTCTTT.

CDR3 DNA sequence: TGTGCCTGGGGACAGGATTTGGGCGGGGAGCTGTTTTTT. Amino acids: CAWGQDLGGELFF. V is TRBV30 and J is TRBJ2-2; 7 bases are a match to TRBD1. This CDR3 has 13 residues. Per the germline V gene, CDR1 is GTSNPN and CDR2 is SVGIG (reference sequence). Trimming cost V 5 bases and J 7 bases; bases outside gene matches: 7.